Below, 27 T cell receptor beta chains from the same sample are listed, as sequenced in a study of cytomegalovirus exposure and HLA in healthy donors. With 60 Vbeta and 13 Jbeta primers, the PCR was carried out. Sequencing was performed with immunoSEQ multiplex PCR; in TCRdb, only in-frame clones are kept and a portion is missing. The sample yields 150,000 or so clones, 65% to 85% seen once. Source material: PBMCs. The source is a woman between 35 and 50 years old in good health and CMV-seropositive.

The rearrangement joins TRBV18 to TRBJ2-7; D not certain. The CDR3 has 13 residues. V lost 3 bases, J lost 0 bases, and 6 bases lay in between. The V gene's germline CDR1 is KGHSH and CDR2 LQKENI. The CDR3 nucleotides are TGTGCCAGCTCACCTAGTCTCTCCTACGAGCAGTACTTC. It codes for CASSPSLSYEQYF.

The chain links TRBV10-2 to TRBJ2-4; D gene unclear. Trimming removed 3 bases from V and 4 bases from J, with 10 bases in between. CDR1 and CDR2 (germline): WSHSY, SAAADI. The length of the CDR3 is 14 residues. The CDR3 loop is CASSDSGRKNIQYF. CDR3 nucleotide sequence: TGCGCCAGCAGTGACTCAGGAAGGAAAAACATTCAGTACTTC.

The V gene is TRBV6-6, the J gene TRBJ1-5; 10 bases are a match to TRBD1. This CDR3 comprises 16 residues. Germline CDR1 and CDR2: MNHNY and SVGAGI (reference sequence). V shed 2 bases and J 6 bases; nucleotides not matched to a gene: 7. CDR3 protein: CASSYADRGLTQPQHF. The DNA of the CDR3 is TGTGCCAGCAGTTACGCCGACAGGGGGCTTACTCAGCCCCAGCATTTT.

The chain employs TRBV6-1 and TRBJ2-1, with 10 nucleotides matching TRBD1. V was pared by 4 bases and J by 4 bases, with 1 base of the junction left unmatched. There are 14 residues in the CDR3. Per the germline V gene, CDR1 is MNHNS and CDR2 is SASEGT. The CDR3 here is CASSGDRGYNEQFF. CDR3 nucleotide sequence: TGTGCCAGCAGTGGGGACAGGGGATACAATGAGCAGTTCTTC.

The V and J genes are TRBV9 and TRBJ1-1; 10 bases are a match to TRBD1. Germline lookup yields CDR1 SGDLS and CDR2 YYNGEE. The CDR3 has 15 residues. V trimming: 4 bases; J trimming: 1 base; junction bases outside the gene matches: 4. Written as DNA, the CDR3 is TGTGCCAGCAGCTTTGGGGACAGGGGGAACACTGAAGCTTTCTTT. Residues: CASSFGDRGNTEAFF.

The V call is TRBV6-5, the J call TRBJ2-2, with TRBD2 matching 8 bases. The germline V gene encodes CDR1 MNHEY and CDR2 SVGAGI. The V segment lost 7 bases and the J segment 2 bases; nucleotides outside the gene matches: 6. The CDR3 runs to 15 residues. CDR3 coding DNA: TGTGCCAGCATCAATAGCGGGGCTAACACCGGGGAGCTGTTTTTT. It specifies CASINSGANTGELFF.

This chain links TRBV19 with TRBJ1-1, with unresolved D. The CDR3 is made up of 14 amino acids. The germline gives CDR1 LNHDA, CDR2 SQIVND (reference sequence). V was cut by 6 bases and J by 1 base, with 12 bases left in between. The CDR3 DNA reads TGTGCCAGTAGCCCTGCGGCCACGAACACTGAAGCTTTCTTT. It codes for CASSPAATNTEAFF.

This sequence joins TRBV27 and TRBJ2-5; a weak D match, TRBD2 (5 bases). There are 13 residues in the CDR3. In germline, CDR1 is MNHEY, CDR2 SMNVEV (reference sequence). Trimming cost V 9 bases and J 5 bases, with 16 bases left between them. CDR3 amino acids: CASGPDRGETQYF. The CDR3 DNA reads TGTGCCAGTGGACCCGATAGAGGGGAGACCCAGTACTTC.

This clone showed up just once. The CDR3 here is CASSSSGTRERETQYF. The CDR3 DNA reads as TGTGCCAGCAGCTCAAGCGGTACGCGGGAGCGCGAGACCCAGTACTTC. This rearrangement joins TRBV7-9 to TRBJ2-5, with 7 bases that match TRBD2. Germline values: CDR1 SEHNR, CDR2 FQNEAQ (reference sequence). CDR3 length: 16 residues. J gave up 5 bases and V 4 bases, and 13 bases lay outside the gene matches.

A remark on this clone: The same CDR3 arises from other DNA sequences in this sample as well. V usage is TRBV29-1 and J usage is TRBJ2-3; D gene ambiguous. The V and J ends lost 3 bases and 3 bases respectively, with 7 bases between them. Germline V gene data show CDR1 as SQVTM and CDR2 as ANQGSEA. This CDR3 spans 12 amino acids. In nucleotides, the CDR3 is TGCAGCGTTGAGACTGGAACAGATACGCAGTATTTT. This sequence encodes CSVETGTDTQYF.

The V gene is TRBV29-1, the J gene TRBJ1-1, with 9 bases that match TRBD1. The CDR3 spans 12 residues. The trim removed 7 bases at V and 1 base at J, leaving 1 base unmatched. CDR1 is SQVTM, CDR2 ANQGSEA, per germline. The CDR3: CSAGQGNTEAFF. CDR3 bases: TGCAGCGCGGGACAGGGGAACACTGAAGCTTTCTTT.

The rearrangement uses TRBV27 and TRBJ2-7, with a weak D call TRBD2 (5 bases). Trimming took off 0 bases at V and 0 bases at J, with 12 bases between the two ends. The CDR3 has 16 residues. Germline V gene data show CDR1 as MNHEY and CDR2 as SMNVEV (reference sequence). The CDR3 loop is CASSLSEGVISYEQYF. In nucleotides, the CDR3 is TGTGCCAGCAGTTTATCAGAGGGTGTCATCTCCTACGAGCAGTACTTC.

This chain links TRBV6-1 with TRBJ2-5, with D possibly TRBD2 on 6 matching bases. The DNA end is a closer match to TRBJ2-7, so the J assignment may be wrong. CDR1 and CDR2 (germline): MNHNS, SASEGT. This CDR3 spans 15 amino acids. The CDR3 DNA follows: TGTGCCAGCAGTGAAGGTGGAGGGATCTCCTACGAGCAGTACTTC. The encoded protein is CASSEGGGISYEQYF.

V usage is TRBV27 and J usage is TRBJ2-1, with TRBD2 as a possible D gene (5 bases). Trimming cost V 6 bases and J 5 bases, with 14 bases left between them. The CDR3 spans 14 residues. Germline lookup yields CDR1 MNHEY and CDR2 SMNVEV (reference sequence). As DNA, the CDR3 is TGTGCCAGCAGGGACTCTTCCCCCCACAATGAGCAGTTCTTC. Translated, it gives CASRDSSPHNEQFF.

The chain uses TRBV10-3 and TRBJ2-5; possible D gene TRBD2, 5 bases. The CDR3 length is 12 residues. The V gene lost 3 bases and the J gene lost 5 bases, with 7 bases spanning the gap. The germline gives CDR1 ENHRY, CDR2 SYGVKD. CDR3 in DNA: TGTGCCATCAGTGAAACGGGGGAGACCCAGTACTTC. Its protein is CAISETGETQYF.

V gene TRBV2 combines with J gene TRBJ2-7, with 9 bases lining up with TRBD1. With 5 bases clipped from V and 5 bases from J, the junction kept 7 bases outside the gene matches. Looked up from germline, CDR1 is SNHLY and CDR2 is FYNNEI. The CDR3 runs 14 residues. CDR3 bases: TGTGCCAGCAGTAGCGGGACAGGGTCCCACGAGCAGTACTTC. Its protein product is CASSSGTGSHEQYF.

This clone was seen just once. The V gene is TRBV9, the J gene TRBJ1-1; D remains unclear. Germline V CDR1 and CDR2: SGDLS, YYNGEE. The CDR3 extends over 14 amino acids. V dropped 4 bases and J dropped 1 base, with 11 bases sitting between them. DNA for the CDR3: TGTGCCAGCAGCCCCTCATGGGCGAACACTGAAGCTTTCTTT. Translated, it gives CASSPSWANTEAFF.

The genes are TRBV5-1 and TRBJ2-7, with D perhaps matching TRBD2 (5 bases). Trimming removed 0 bases from V and 3 bases from J, with 10 bases in between. Germline CDR1 SGHRS, CDR2 YFSETQ. CDR3 length: 14 residues. The CDR3 sequence is CASSLDSVFYEQYF. The DNA for the CDR3 is TGCGCCAGCAGCTTGGATAGCGTCTTCTACGAGCAGTACTTC. Filled out from reference TRBV5-1 and TRBJ2-7, the complete variable domain reads KAGVTQTPRYLIKTRGQQVTLSCSPISGHRSVSWYQQTPGQGLQFLFEYFSETQRNKGNFPGRFSGRQFSNSRSEMNVSTLELGDSALYLCASSLDSVFYEQYFGPGTRLTVT.

The table lists this clone with a few counts. The chain couples TRBV5-1 to TRBJ1-1; D is unclear. CDR3 length: 14 amino acids. Germline lookup yields CDR1 SGHRS and CDR2 YFSETQ. Trimming pared 4 bases from V and 0 bases from J, leaving 10 bases between. CDR3 nucleotide sequence: TGCGCCAGCAGCCCGAGGGCGGTGAACACTGAAGCTTTCTTT. Translation gives CASSPRAVNTEAFF.

The chain has TRBV7-9 and TRBJ1-2, with D unresolved. The germline V gene has CDR1 SEHNR and CDR2 FQNEAQ (reference sequence). The CDR3 runs 15 residues. V was shortened by 4 bases and J by 4 bases, with 16 bases between the two germline ends. For the CDR3, the DNA is TGTGCCAGCAGCTCGGCAGGAGCGGGCAGCTATGGCTACACCTTC. This codes for CASSSAGAGSYGYTF.

The chain is built from TRBV19 and TRBJ2-1; 7 nucleotides agree with TRBD2. CDR1 and CDR2 (germline): LNHDA, SQIVND (reference sequence). Trimming removed 5 bases from V and 6 bases from J; junction bases left unmatched: 10. CDR3 length equals 15 residues. CDR3 sequence reads: CASSHAGDKGNEQFF. The CDR3 nucleotides read TGTGCCAGTAGTCACGCGGGAGACAAAGGCAATGAGCAGTTCTTC.

The chain is built from TRBV6-6 and TRBJ2-4, with a tentative D call TRBD2 (6 bases). The V gene lost 4 bases and the J gene lost 7 bases, with 20 bases spanning the gap. CDR1 is MNHNY and CDR2 is SVGAGI in the germline V gene (reference sequence). The length of the CDR3 is 16 residues. CDR3 DNA: TGTGCCAGCAGTTTGAGCGGGCAATCTGGTCATAACATTCAGTACTTC. This codes for CASSLSGQSGHNIQYF.

This chain joins TRBV6-1 and TRBJ1-1; TRBD1 matches 9 bases. Germline-derived CDR1 and CDR2 are MNHNS and SASEGT. This CDR3 is built from 15 residues. The V and J ends lost 4 bases and 1 base, in that order; junction bases with no gene match: 4. DNA of the CDR3: TGTGCCAGCAGTGGAGGGACAGGGTCGAACACTGAAGCTTTCTTT. This sequence encodes CASSGGTGSNTEAFF.

This rearrangement joins TRBV28 to TRBJ2-7; TRBD1 matches 9 bases. V shed 6 bases, J shed 5 bases, and the junction held 20 bases outside the gene matches. CDR1 and CDR2 (germline): MDHEN, SYDVKM. CDR3 length: 18 residues. The chain's CDR3 is CASSLNLLLGTGNNEQYF. CDR3 nucleotides: TGTGCCAGCAGCCTCAACCTTCTTCTCGGGACAGGGAATAACGAGCAGTACTTC.

The chain uses TRBV7-8 and TRBJ2-1; D uncertain. The CDR3 runs 16 residues. CDR1 is SGHVS, CDR2 FQNEAQ, per germline. The V and J ends lost 3 bases and 0 bases respectively, with 12 bases between them. CDR3 sequence: CASSFSRWSSYNEQFF. The CDR3 region has the DNA TGTGCCAGCAGCTTCTCACGCTGGAGCTCCTACAATGAGCAGTTCTTC. The full variable domain, rest sourced from reference TRBV7-8 and TRBJ2-1, is GAGVSQSPRYKVAKRGQDVALRCDPISGHVSLFWYQQALGQGPEFLTYFQNEAQLDKSGLPSDRFFAERPEGSVSTLKIQRTQQEDSAVYLCASSFSRWSSYNEQFFGPGTRLTVL.

Remarks on this clone: Other DNA sequences in the sample encode the same CDR3. The chain employs TRBV5-1 and TRBJ2-1, with D perhaps TRBD2 (5 bases). V gave up 0 bases and J gave up 3 bases, with 7 bases separating them. The germline CDR1 and CDR2 sequences are SGHRS and YFSETQ. The CDR3 loop spans 14 amino acids. DNA of the CDR3: TGCGCCAGCAGCTTGGTTGGAGGCTACAATGAGCAGTTCTTC. Translating it yields CASSLVGGYNEQFF.

The chain couples TRBV19 to TRBJ1-5; D gene uncertain. The CDR3 consists of 13 residues. Germline V gene lookup returns CDR1 LNHDA and CDR2 SQIVND (reference sequence). The V and J ends lost 5 bases and 0 bases respectively, with 5 bases between them. The CDR3 DNA reads TGTGCCAGTAGTTCTACTAGCAATCAGCCCCAGCATTTT. Translating it yields CASSSTSNQPQHF. Full variable domain (remainder filled in from reference TRBV19 and TRBJ1-5): DGGITQSPKYLFRKEGQNVTLSCEQNLNHDAMYWYRQDPGQGLRLIYYSQIVNDFQKGDIAEGYSVSREKKESFPLTVTSAQKNPTAFYLCASSSTSNQPQHFGDGTRLSIL.